These 24 T cell receptor beta chains share one sample of origin, sequenced in a study of metastatic and nonmetastatic thyroid tumors. MiXCR re-clonotyped the PCR reads for TCRdb. The table shows tens of thousands of clones, with approximately 23% occurring only once. Treatment of any kind had been given to no patient before thyroid surgery. The sequenced sample consisted of tumor tissue. The receptors stem from a female donor with papillary thyroid cancer or a benign thyroid nodule (not recorded which). Some clones in this sample may be carry-over from other donors' samples.

This clone appeared a single time. The chain combines TRBV20-1 with TRBJ2-1; TRBD1 matches at 8 bases. The germline CDR1 and CDR2 sequences are DFQATT and SNEGSKA (reference sequence). V was clipped by 0 bases and J by 5 bases; unmatched bases: 6. CDR3 length equals 15 residues. In nucleotides, the CDR3 is TGCAGTGCTAGAGATCGGACAGGGTGGAACAATGAGCAGTTCTTC. Translation: CSARDRTGWNNEQFF.

CDR3 amino acids: CSARDIKTSYNEQFF. The CDR3 DNA reads TGCAGTGCTAGAGATATCAAAACGTCCTACAATGAGCAGTTCTTC. V and J are TRBV20-1 and TRBJ2-1; D gene ambiguous. Trimming took off 0 bases at V and 1 base at J, with 10 bases between the two ends. The CDR3 spans 15 residues. Looked up from germline, CDR1 is DFQATT and CDR2 is SNEGSKA (reference sequence).

This clone was seen only a few times. The chain carries TRBV12-3 or TRBV12-4 and TRBJ2-5; 13 bases map to TRBD2. Unmatched junction bases numbered 3, after V lost 4 bases and J lost 1 base. This CDR3 has 16 residues. The CDR3 DNA is TGTGCCAGCAGTTCAACTAGCGGGAGGGGCCAAGAGACCCAGTACTTC. Translation: CASSSTSGRGQETQYF.

This clone is medium-sized in the sample. V gene TRBV6-2 or TRBV6-3 combines with J gene TRBJ1-3; D uncertain. CDR1 and CDR2 from the germline V gene are MNHEY and SVGEGT. V lost 6 bases, J lost 4 bases, and 16 bases lay in between. The CDR3 sequence is 15 residues long. CDR3 region: CASSLGSPSGNTIYF. DNA of the CDR3: TGTGCCAGCAGCTTGGGGAGTCCGTCCGGAAACACCATATATTTT.

In its sample, this clone was seen a few times. The rearrangement uses TRBV5-8 and TRBJ1-1, with D maybe TRBD1 (6 bases). The CDR3 has 14 amino acids. The V end lost 0 bases, the J end lost 4 bases, and 10 bases lay between the germline ends. Per the germline V gene, CDR1 is SGHTS and CDR2 is YDEGEE. CDR3 amino acids: CASSLEGGATEAFF. The CDR3 nucleotides read TGTGCCAGCAGCTTGGAGGGGGGAGCCACTGAAGCTTTCTTT.

This chain joins TRBV7-9 and TRBJ2-7, with no clear D. The germline V and J ends were trimmed by 5 bases and 4 bases, with 9 bases remaining between them. This CDR3 is 12 amino acids long. CDR1 is SEHNR, CDR2 FQNEAQ, per germline (reference sequence). As DNA, the CDR3 is TGTGCCAGCAGCAACCAGAAGTACGAGCAGTACTTC. Protein sequence: CASSNQKYEQYF.

This clone occurred a few times. The rearrangement joins TRBV30 to TRBJ1-2; 7 positions agree with TRBD1. The CDR3 has 13 residues. V trimming: 3 bases; J trimming: 2 bases; junction bases outside the gene matches: 3. Germline V gives CDR1 GTSNPN, CDR2 SVGIG (reference sequence). CDR3 residues: CAWRPGQNYGYTF. The CDR3 DNA reads TGTGCCTGGAGGCCGGGACAGAACTATGGCTACACCTTC.

This clone was recorded many times. The chain recombines TRBV19 with TRBJ2-1; the match to TRBD2 covers 7 bases. V dropped 0 bases and J dropped 10; count of bases not matched to a gene: 9. The CDR3 has 15 residues. Germline values: CDR1 LNHDA, CDR2 SQIVND (reference sequence). The chain's CDR3 is CASSIDGGTTQEQFF. In nucleotides, the CDR3 is TGTGCCAGTAGTATAGATGGGGGGACTACCCAGGAGCAGTTCTTC.

This clone was found once. A read error may produce the germline difference seen at one junction end. The chain is built from TRBV19 and TRBJ1-2; weak D call: TRBD1 (5 bases). This CDR3 comprises 15 residues. Germline V gives CDR1 LNHDA, CDR2 SQIVND (reference sequence). The CDR3 DNA reads TGTTCCAGTCATCAACCCACGGGGGAAAGGGGTGGCTACACCTTC. Its protein product is CSSHQPTGERGGYTF.

V usage is TRBV12-3 or TRBV12-4 and J usage is TRBJ1-4; TRBD1 might be the D (5 bases). The V end lost 6 bases, the J end lost 6 bases, and 11 bases lay between the germline ends. The CDR3 spans 13 residues. The CDR3 here is CASRLQEDEKLFF. The DNA of the CDR3 is TGTGCCAGCAGGCTACAGGAGGATGAAAAACTGTTTTTT.

By frequency in the sample, this clone is medium-sized (0.01 to 0.1%). This chain links TRBV11-2 with TRBJ1-1; 7 nucleotides match TRBD1. The CDR3 runs 14 residues. J lost 1 base, V lost 7 bases, and 6 bases had no gene match. Germline CDR1 and CDR2: SGHAT and FQNNGV. The CDR3 DNA is TGTGCCAGCAACCAGGGACAGAGGAACACTGAAGCTTTCTTT. It yields the protein CASNQGQRNTEAFF.

Concerning this clone itself: This may be a read error, as it is one base from a much larger clone. Different DNA sequences within this sample yield the same CDR3. The chain has TRBV29-1 and TRBJ2-3, with D possibly being TRBD2 (5 bases). CDR3 length equals 13 residues. CDR1 and CDR2 (germline): SQVTM, ANQGSEA. The CDR3 DNA reads TGTAGCGTTGAGGGCCAGCGCATGGATACGCAGTATTTT. This codes for CSVEGQRMDTQYF.

This clone turned up a few times. This chain connects TRBV2 to TRBJ1-2; TRBD1 might be the D (6 bases). From germline, CDR1 is SNHLY and CDR2 FYNNEI. Trimming removed 1 base from V and 9 bases from J, with 12 bases in between. The CDR3 is made up of 13 amino acids. As DNA, the CDR3 is TGTGCCAGCAGTGAAGACAGGGTAAATAGCTACACCTTC. The encoded protein is CASSEDRVNSYTF.

The chain recombines TRBV20-1 with TRBJ2-6; 10 bases line up with TRBD1. From germline, CDR1 is DFQATT and CDR2 SNEGSKA (reference sequence). The CDR3 consists of 14 residues. Losses at the gene ends were 3 bases for V and 8 bases for J; bases not matched to a gene: 4. CDR3 protein: CSASSGQGSNVLTF. CDR3 sequence (DNA): TGCAGTGCTAGTTCGGGACAGGGGTCCAACGTCCTGACTTTC.

The table lists this clone with many counts. The chain employs TRBV7-8 and TRBJ2-7; D is possibly TRBD1 (5 bases). V dropped 6 bases and J dropped 0 bases, with 15 bases sitting between them. The CDR3 totals 15 residues. The germline gives CDR1 SGHVS, CDR2 FQNEAQ. The CDR3 DNA follows: TGTGCCAGCAGTTCCGGCTGGACAAGCTCCTACGAGCAGTACTTC. Its translation is CASSSGWTSSYEQYF.

Sample share makes this clone medium-sized. This rearrangement joins TRBV20-1 to TRBJ2-1, with a possible D match to TRBD2 (6 bases). This CDR3 is 14 amino acids long. V lost 3 bases to trimming and J lost 12 bases, with 21 bases between them. In germline, CDR1 is DFQATT, CDR2 SNEGSKA (reference sequence). This CDR3 reads CSARVLREVGGQFF. The CDR3 nucleotides are TGCAGTGCTAGGGTTTTGCGGGAAGTTGGGGGGCAGTTCTTC.

The table lists this clone with many counts. This chain uses TRBV28 with TRBJ2-7; D is ambiguous. This CDR3 contains 12 residues. Germline loops: CDR1 MDHEN, CDR2 SYDVKM. V shed 1 base and J shed 3 bases, with 4 bases lying between them. This chain's CDR3 is CASSLSRYEQYF. The CDR3 DNA reads TGTGCCAGCAGTTTATCGCGCTACGAGCAGTACTTC. Drawing the rest from reference TRBV28 and TRBJ2-7, the complete variable domain is DVKVTQSSRYLVKRTGEKVFLECVQDMDHENMFWYRQDPGLGLRLIYFSYDVKMKEKGDIPEGYSVSREKKERFSLILESASTNQTSMYLCASSLSRYEQYFGPGTRLTVT.

This chain links TRBV2 with TRBJ1-3, with 7 positions matching TRBD1. The CDR3 totals 14 residues. Unmatched junction bases numbered 6, after V lost 9 bases and J lost 1 base. Germline V gene lookup returns CDR1 SNHLY and CDR2 FYNNEI. This CDR3 reads CARSTGDSGNTIYF. As DNA, the CDR3 is TGTGCCAGATCTACAGGGGATTCTGGAAACACCATATATTTT.

There are many counts of this clone. The gene calls are TRBV6-2 or TRBV6-3 and TRBJ2-2; TRBD1 matches 7 bases. Per the germline V gene, CDR1 is MNHEY and CDR2 is SVGEGT. V was clipped by 0 bases and J by 4 bases; unmatched bases: 8. This CDR3 has 17 residues. CDR3 sequence (DNA): TGTGCCAGCAGTTACTCGCTCCCGGACAGGTTCACCGGGGAGCTGTTTTTT. Translation: CASSYSLPDRFTGELFF.

CDR3 bases: TGCAGTGCTAGTCCCTCCAGCGGGAGAAATGAGCAGTTCTTC. Translated, it gives CSASPSSGRNEQFF. The V gene is TRBV20-1, the J gene TRBJ2-1, with 8 bases aligning to TRBD2. Germline lookup yields CDR1 DFQATT and CDR2 SNEGSKA (reference sequence). The CDR3 is made up of 14 amino acids. V shed 3 bases and J 7 bases; nucleotides not matched to a gene: 8.

Of note for this clone: At one boundary the junction diverges from the germline segment, which might be a read error. V is TRBV30 and J is TRBJ2-1; D not certain. CDR3 size: 14 residues. Germline CDR1 reads GTSNPN; CDR2 reads SVGIG (reference sequence). The CDR3 sequence: CSCSGMSSYNEQFF. The CDR3 coding sequence is TGTTCCTGTAGTGGGATGAGCTCCTACAATGAGCAGTTCTTC.

This clone was counted at least ten times. The V call is TRBV5-1, the J call TRBJ2-7; no reliable D call. The CDR3 length is 14 residues. Germline CDR1 SGHRS, CDR2 YFSETQ. Between the trimmed V and J ends, which lost 1 base and 2 bases, there was a span of 10 bases. The CDR3 protein is CASSLLGHTYEQYF. CDR3 nucleotides: TGCGCCAGCAGCTTGCTCGGCCATACCTACGAGCAGTACTTC.

This clone was counted at least ten times. This sample also contains other DNA sequences that code for the same CDR3. The rearrangement links TRBV19 to TRBJ1-4; a weak D match, TRBD1 (5 bases). Germline V lookup: CDR1 LNHDA, CDR2 SQIVND (reference sequence). Trimming took off 1 base at V and 12 bases at J, with 6 bases between the two ends. This CDR3 is 11 amino acids long. The CDR3 spells CASSIGGQLFF. As DNA, the CDR3 is TGTGCCAGTAGTATAGGGGGACAACTGTTTTTT.

By share, this clone counts as large (0.1 to 1%). This chain uses TRBV5-1 with TRBJ2-7, with 13 bases matching TRBD2. V trimming: 4 bases; J trimming: 0 bases; junction bases outside the gene matches: 7. The CDR3 spans 17 residues. Germline V lookup: CDR1 SGHRS, CDR2 YFSETQ. The CDR3 DNA sequence: TGCGCCAGCAGCCTCGGACTAGCGGGAGCCTTCTCCTACGAGCAGTACTTC. This codes for CASSLGLAGAFSYEQYF.